Shown below are 2 T cell receptor beta chains from a single sample sequenced in a study of blood T cell repertoires in COVID-19. Method: immunoSEQ multiplex PCR; TCRdb's copy keeps in-frame clones and lacks some. The sample lists 80,000 to 100,000 clones, about 91% occurring once. Specimen: peripheral blood. These receptors originate from a human donor with active COVID-19. The donor label of this sample is uncertain.

The V and J genes are TRBV3-1 (or the pseudogene TRBV3-2) and TRBJ1-1, with D tentatively TRBD1 (5 bases). This CDR3 region has 15 residues. The V and J ends lost 3 bases and 4 bases respectively, with 15 bases between them. CDR1 is LGHDT, CDR2 YNNKEL, per germline (reference sequence). The CDR3 coding sequence is TGTGCCAGCAGCCAGGGGCCCACGTTTGGCACTGAAGCTTTCTTT. Translated, it gives CASSQGPTFGTEAFF.

This sequence joins TRBV29-1 and TRBJ2-1; D is ambiguous. V was pared by 7 bases and J by 0 bases, with 10 bases between. The CDR3 is 13 amino acids. Germline V gene data show CDR1 as SQVTM and CDR2 as ANQGSEA. CDR3 region: CSDSPGSYNEQFF. In DNA form, the CDR3 reads TGCAGCGACTCCCCAGGCTCCTACAATGAGCAGTTCTTC.